Following are 23 T cell receptor beta chains from one sample sequenced in a study of T cell changes during pregnancy in multiple sclerosis. Here immunoSEQ multiplex PCR was the method, and the copy in TCRdb shows in-frame clones only, minus some. Counted here are around 35,000 clones, 90% to 95% occurring once; the ten biggest clones make up 0.39%. Sequenced material: CD4+ T cells from peripheral blood mononuclear cells, taken in the second trimester of pregnancy. The source is a female donor with multiple sclerosis, enrolled in a pregnancy study.

This chain links TRBV7-9 with TRBJ1-5, with TRBD1 identical over 7 bases. CDR1 SEHNR and CDR2 FQNEAQ come from the germline V gene (reference sequence). The CDR3 length is 12 residues. CDR3 sequence reads: CATTGGNQPQHF. DNA for the CDR3: TGTGCTACTACAGGGGGCAATCAGCCCCAGCATTTT.

This chain joins TRBV9 and TRBJ2-3; 10 bases are shared with TRBD2. CDR3 length: 15 residues. The J segment lost 5 bases and the V segment lost 5 bases, leaving 8 bases of the junction unmatched. Looked up from germline, CDR1 is SGDLS and CDR2 is YYNGEE. Written as DNA, the CDR3 is TGTGCCAGCAGATCCCCCCTAGCGGGAGTAGATACGCAGTATTTT. Translation gives CASRSPLAGVDTQYF.

The chain is built from TRBV5-1 and TRBJ2-6, with D tentatively TRBD1 (6 bases). Trimming took 2 bases from V and 4 from J, leaving 13 bases between them. In germline, CDR1 is SGHRS, CDR2 YFSETQ. CDR3 length equals 16 residues. This chain's CDR3 is CASSLTGLGGANVLTF. In nucleotides, the CDR3 is TGCGCCAGCAGCTTAACAGGGTTGGGCGGGGCCAACGTCCTGACTTTC.

The CDR3 DNA reads TGTGCCAGCGGACTAGCGGGAACCTACGAGCAGTACTTC. Amino acid sequence: CASGLAGTYEQYF. This sequence joins TRBV25-1 and TRBJ2-7; 12 bases align to TRBD2. The length of the CDR3 is 13 residues. V was pared by 8 bases and J by 2 bases, with 1 base of the junction left unmatched. Germline V gene lookup returns CDR1 MGHDK and CDR2 SYGVNS.

The chain's CDR3 is CASSREGQRTEAFF. CDR3 bases: TGTGCCAGCAGCCGGGAGGGACAACGAACTGAAGCTTTCTTT. The V gene is TRBV7-2, the J gene TRBJ1-1; D is perhaps TRBD1 (6 bases). V was cut by 5 bases and J by 5 bases, with 15 bases left in between. The CDR3 sequence is 14 residues long. Looked up from germline, CDR1 is SGHTA and CDR2 is FQGNSA. Filled out from reference TRBV7-2 and TRBJ1-1, the complete variable domain reads GAGVSQSPSNKVTEKGKDVELRCDPISGHTALYWYRQSLGQGLEFLIYFQGNSAPDKSGLPSDRFSAERTGGSVSTLTIQRTQQEDSAVYLCASSREGQRTEAFFGQGTRLTVV.

The genes are TRBV7-9 and TRBJ2-2; 12 bases match TRBD2. The V gene end was trimmed by 8 bases and the J gene end by 4 bases; junction bases not matched to a gene: 11. This CDR3 is built from 17 residues. Per the germline V gene, CDR1 is SEHNR and CDR2 is FQNEAQ (reference sequence). The CDR3 nucleotides are TGTGCCAGCCTACCTCCTAGCGGGAGGGCCGGCACCGGGGAGCTGTTTTTT. The encoded protein is CASLPPSGRAGTGELFF.

J is TRBJ1-5 and V is TRBV5-8; TRBD1 agrees at 7 bases. The germline gives CDR1 SGHTS, CDR2 YDEGEE. V dropped 3 bases and J dropped 3; count of bases not matched to a gene: 6. The length of the CDR3 is 15 residues. The CDR3 here is CASSSGTAINQPQHF. The CDR3 DNA reads TGTGCCAGCAGCTCGGGGACAGCCATCAATCAGCCCCAGCATTTT.

The chain joins TRBV6-5 to TRBJ1-2; tentatively, D is TRBD1 (5 bases). The germline V and J ends were trimmed by 0 bases and 7 bases, with 15 bases remaining between them. Germline V CDR1 and CDR2: MNHEY, SVGAGI. The CDR3 spans 15 residues. CDR3 coding DNA: TGTGCCAGCAGTTACTCAGGGGAAAAGACTGGTGGCTACACCTTC. This translates into CASSYSGEKTGGYTF.

The rearrangement links TRBV11-2 to TRBJ2-1; no firm D call. The germline gives CDR1 SGHAT, CDR2 FQNNGV. V lost 5 bases and J lost 3, with 14 bases in between. This CDR3 region has 15 residues. CDR3 in amino acids: CASSTFSLIYNEQFF. CDR3 sequence (DNA): TGTGCCAGCAGCACCTTCTCCCTAATCTACAATGAGCAGTTCTTC.

The table lists this clone with a count of one. The V gene is TRBV30, the J gene TRBJ2-7, with 8 bases lining up with TRBD1. The length of the CDR3 is 12 residues. With 5 bases clipped from V and 6 bases from J, the junction kept 6 bases outside the gene matches. Germline CDR1 and CDR2: GTSNPN and SVGIG (reference sequence). CDR3 nucleotide sequence: TGTGCCTGGGACAGGGGAGCGGGCGAGCAGTACTTC. This codes for CAWDRGAGEQYF. The full variable domain, in which reference TRBV30 and TRBJ2-7 provide the parts outside the CDR3, is SQTIHQWPATLVQPVGSPLSLECTVEGTSNPNLYWYRQAAGRGLQLLFYSVGIGQISSEVPQNLSASRPQDRQFILSSKKLLLSDSGFYLCAWDRGAGEQYFGPGTRLTVT.

CDR3 DNA: TGTGCCAGCAGTGAGGCACCCCGCGGAAGAGAGACCCAGTACTTC. This gives the protein CASSEAPRGRETQYF. This chain links TRBV2 with TRBJ2-5; D gene ambiguous. The CDR3 has 15 residues. Germline V gene sequence: CDR1 SNHLY, CDR2 FYNNEI. Trimming removed 3 bases from V and 4 bases from J, with 15 bases in between.

As DNA, the CDR3 is TGCGCCAGCAGCCAGCAAGCGGGGGGCACAGATACGCAGTATTTT. Protein product: CASSQQAGGTDTQYF. V usage is TRBV4-3 and J usage is TRBJ2-3, with TRBD2 matching 8 bases. This CDR3 is 15 amino acids long. V dropped 3 bases and J dropped 1; count of bases not matched to a gene: 3. Germline V gene lookup returns CDR1 LGHNA and CDR2 YSLEER.

V gene TRBV6-5 combines with J gene TRBJ2-6, with TRBD1 identical over 8 bases. Germline CDR1 MNHEY, CDR2 SVGAGI. The ends lost 6 bases at V and 3 bases at J; junction bases unmatched: 4. CDR3 size: 15 residues. The CDR3 is CASRRTGFGANVLTF. Here the CDR3 DNA reads TGTGCCAGCAGACGGACAGGGTTTGGGGCCAACGTCCTGACTTTC.

This chain uses TRBV5-1 with TRBJ1-6, with a weak D call TRBD1 (5 bases). Trimming left V 3 bases short and J 9 bases short, with 16 bases between. The CDR3 length is 15 residues. Germline assignment: CDR1 SGHRS and CDR2 YFSETQ. CDR3 bases: TGCGCCAGCAGCTCGTCGACAGATCTCAGTTCACCCCTCCACTTT. Amino acids: CASSSSTDLSSPLHF.

This chain's CDR3 is CASTTSGQTYEQYF. Here the CDR3 DNA reads TGTGCCAGCACGACTTCGGGACAGACCTACGAGCAGTACTTC. This sequence joins TRBV5-8 and TRBJ2-7; the match to TRBD1 covers 7 bases. The trim removed 6 bases at V and 2 bases at J, leaving 8 bases unmatched. Germline values: CDR1 SGHTS, CDR2 YDEGEE. This CDR3 is 14 amino acids long.

This clone was seen a handful of times. Here the CDR3 reads CASSLAGQFSGNTIYF. Written as DNA, the CDR3 is TGCGCCAGCAGCTTGGCCGGACAGTTCTCTGGAAACACCATATATTTT. The genes are TRBV5-1 and TRBJ1-3; a weak D match, TRBD1 (6 bases). CDR1 and CDR2 from the germline V gene are SGHRS and YFSETQ. V lost 0 bases and J lost 0, with 10 bases in between. There are 16 residues in the CDR3.

The rearrangement links TRBV6-1 to TRBJ2-7, with 8 positions matching TRBD1. V was pared by 7 bases and J by 4 bases, with 9 bases of the junction left unmatched. Germline CDR1 is MNHNS and CDR2 is SASEGT. CDR3 length: 14 residues. CDR3 sequence: CASIPTGVGYEQYF. In nucleotides, the CDR3 is TGTGCCAGCATCCCGACAGGGGTTGGGTACGAGCAGTACTTC.

The chain joins TRBV6-5 to TRBJ1-1; no reliable D call. CDR1 and CDR2 from the germline V gene are MNHEY and SVGAGI. V lost 8 bases and J lost 0, with 10 bases in between. The CDR3 length is 13 residues. The CDR3 reads CASSGFLNTEAFF. The CDR3 DNA reads TGTGCCAGCTCTGGCTTCTTGAACACTGAAGCTTTCTTT.

The chain joins TRBV19 to TRBJ2-3; 10 bases fit TRBD1. There are 16 residues in the CDR3. V was pared by 6 bases and J by 3 bases, with 9 bases of the junction left unmatched. Germline CDR1 is LNHDA and CDR2 is SQIVND (reference sequence). CDR3 sequence reads: CASSFTGTGETDTQYF. CDR3 in DNA: TGTGCCAGTAGCTTTACCGGGACAGGGGAAACAGATACGCAGTATTTT.

This chain joins TRBV7-2 and TRBJ2-1, with 10 bases that match TRBD1. This CDR3 is 15 amino acids long. Germline CDR1 reads SGHTA; CDR2 reads FQGNSA. The V segment lost 5 bases and the J segment 12 bases; nucleotides outside the gene matches: 13. The CDR3 here is CASSPRDRGPTGQFF. CDR3 nucleotides: TGTGCCAGCAGCCCCCGGGACAGGGGCCCCACCGGGCAGTTCTTC. Together with reference TRBV7-2 and TRBJ2-1, the CDR3 gives the full variable domain: GAGVSQSPSNKVTEKGKDVELRCDPISGHTALYWYRQSLGQGLEFLIYFQGNSAPDKSGLPSDRFSAERTGGSVSTLTIQRTQQEDSAVYLCASSPRDRGPTGQFFGPGTRLTVL.

The chain joins TRBV7-2 to TRBJ1-5; D gene uncertain. Per germline, CDR1 SGHTA and CDR2 FQGNSA. V was pared by 1 base and J by 9 bases, with 10 bases between. The CDR3 has 13 residues. The CDR3 DNA reads as TGTGCCAGCAGCTTAGGGGCCGGATCGCCCCAGCATTTT. Residues: CASSLGAGSPQHF.

The chain carries TRBV30 and TRBJ2-1, with a weak D call TRBD1 (6 bases). Deletions cut 4 bases from V and 6 bases from J, with 10 bases between. The CDR3 runs to 12 residues. CDR1 GTSNPN and CDR2 SVGIG come from the germline V gene (reference sequence). The CDR3 DNA is TGTGCCTGGAAGAGGACAGCCAATGAGCAGTTCTTC. This sequence encodes CAWKRTANEQFF.

The chain recombines TRBV18 with TRBJ2-3; tentatively, D is TRBD2 (6 bases). Germline CDR1 KGHSH, CDR2 LQKENI. Deletions cut 3 bases from V and 0 bases from J, with 10 bases between. CDR3 length: 15 residues. The CDR3, as DNA: TGTGCCAGCTCACCGCCGGGACTTAGCACAGATACGCAGTATTTT. Protein sequence: CASSPPGLSTDTQYF.